This TCR beta chain was sequenced during a study of blood T cell repertoires in COVID-19. Overall study context: Spain, Italy and the United States supplied samples that represented acute and convalescent COVID-19. PBMCs, B-cell-depleted T cells, or T cells provided the cDNA or gDNA that made up the material.

Patients in Seattle were enrolled during active infection, then followed longitudinally. Authors' data handling: Amplifying reference gene primers gave estimates of nucleated cell counts. Here immunoSEQ multiplex PCR was the method, and the copy in TCRdb shows in-frame clones only, minus some. From that table come the V and J calls and clone size; the DNA was used to work out D and trimming. The repertoire holds 150,000 to 200,000 clones, less than 85% seen once, with roughly 7% in the top ten. This CDR3 region has 14 residues. The V gene's germline CDR1 is SQVTM and CDR2 ANQGSEA. Unmatched junction bases numbered 8, after V lost 4 bases and J lost 3 bases.

The TCR comes from a woman aged 40 to 50 with COVID-19, enrolled during active disease. Sequencing input: peripheral blood. The chain employs TRBV29-1 and TRBJ1-2, with 7 bases matching TRBD1. CDR3 residues: CSVGEGAADYGYTF. DNA of the CDR3: TGCAGCGTTGGCGAGGGGGCTGCGGACTATGGCTACACCTTC. Full variable domain (remainder filled in from reference TRBV29-1 and TRBJ1-2): SAVISQKPSRDICQRGTSLTIQCQVDSQVTMMFWYRQQPGQSLTLIATANQGSEATYESGFVIDKFPISRPNLTFSTLTVSNMSPEDSSIYLCSVGEGAADYGYTFGSGTRLTVV.